Presented here are 12 T cell receptor beta chains from one specimen sequenced in a study of CD8+ T cells in alopecia areata. cDNA serving as the sequencing template came from extracted, reverse transcribed RNA. Clones were read by immunoSEQ multiplex PCR, and TCRdb kept only the in-frame ones, dropping some. The sample lists some 150,000 clones; roughly 50% were seen once. Sequenced here: CD4+ T cells sorted from blood, sampled at week 0. The source of these receptors is a human donor with alopecia areata.

V gene TRBV29-1 combines with J gene TRBJ2-3; D possibly corresponds to TRBD2 (7 bases). The germline V gene has CDR1 SQVTM and CDR2 ANQGSEA. The CDR3 totals 16 residues. With 7 bases removed from V and 0 bases from J, the gap between germline ends came to 20 bases. CDR3 loop: CSAWGGDLPSTDTQYF. CDR3 DNA: TGCAGCGCTTGGGGGGGCGACCTCCCAAGCACAGATACGCAGTATTTT.

The CDR3 here is CASSPIPASGDYLAKNIQYF. DNA of the CDR3: TGTGCCAGCTCGCCAATCCCGGCTAGCGGGGATTACCTAGCCAAAAACATTCAGTACTTC. This chain joins TRBV18 and TRBJ2-4; 9 bases line up with TRBD2. This CDR3 contains 20 residues. CDR1 and CDR2 from the germline V gene are KGHSH and LQKENI. Trimming took 6 bases from V and 0 from J; bases not matched to a gene: 18. Full variable domain (missing parts from reference TRBV18 and TRBJ2-4): NAGVMQNPRHLVRRRGQEARLRCSPMKGHSHVYWYRQLPEEGLKFMVYLQKENIIDESGMPKERFSAEFPKEGPSILRIQQVVRGDSAAYFCASSPIPASGDYLAKNIQYFGAGTRLSVL.

The chain joins TRBV27 to TRBJ1-2; 9 nucleotides align to TRBD1. The CDR3 spans 14 residues. Unmatched junction bases numbered 13, after V lost 3 bases and J lost 14 bases. CDR1 MNHEY and CDR2 SMNVEV come from the germline V gene (reference sequence). CDR3 in amino acids: CASSLSGTGTKETF. The CDR3 DNA reads as TGTGCCAGCAGTTTGTCCGGGACAGGGACAAAGGAAACCTTC.

This chain links TRBV7-9 with TRBJ1-1; D call uncertain. This CDR3 region has 14 residues. Trimming cost V 2 bases and J 1 base, with 8 bases left between them. The germline gives CDR1 SEHNR, CDR2 FQNEAQ (reference sequence). The CDR3 DNA follows: TGTGCCAGCAGCTTAATGACAAAGAACACTGAAGCTTTCTTT. This encodes CASSLMTKNTEAFF. The full variable domain, with the rest looked up from reference TRBV7-9 and TRBJ1-1, is DTGVSQNPRHKITKRGQNVTFRCDPISEHNRLYWYRQTLGQGPEFLTYFQNEAQLEKSRLLSDRFSAERPKGSFSTLEIQRTEQGDSAMYLCASSLMTKNTEAFFGQGTRLTVV.

There are a few counts of this clone. V is TRBV19 and J is TRBJ2-7; D unresolved. Germline-derived CDR1 and CDR2 are LNHDA and SQIVND (reference sequence). The CDR3 sequence is 13 residues long. Trimming cost V 5 bases and J 0 bases, with 8 bases left between them. CDR3 sequence: CASSLQTSYEQYF. DNA for the CDR3: TGTGCCAGTAGTCTACAGACCTCCTACGAGCAGTACTTC.

The rearrangement links TRBV6-5 to TRBJ2-3; D not resolved. Germline V gene data show CDR1 as MNHEY and CDR2 as SVGAGI. The CDR3 covers 14 residues. Trimming took off 0 bases at V and 6 bases at J, with 10 bases between the two ends. Here the CDR3 DNA reads TGTGCCAGCAGTTACTCGGCTAGGTGGGATACGCAGTATTTT. Translated: CASSYSARWDTQYF.

The chain recombines TRBV7-9 with TRBJ2-5; no clear D gene. From germline, CDR1 is SEHNR and CDR2 FQNEAQ (reference sequence). V was cut by 0 bases and J by 5 bases, with 19 bases left in between. The CDR3 is 17 residues long. The CDR3: CASSLASGIGVGETQYF. CDR3 DNA sequence: TGTGCCAGCAGCTTAGCGTCTGGGATTGGAGTCGGGGAGACCCAGTACTTC.

The CDR3 region has the DNA TGTGCCAGCAGTTACTCGGAGGGGACACCGTCCTACGAGCAGTACTTC. Translated, it gives CASSYSEGTPSYEQYF. V gene TRBV6-6 combines with J gene TRBJ2-7; either TRBD1 or TRBD2 may fit D (6 bases each). V lost 0 bases and J 1 base, leaving 13 bases between the germline ends. CDR3 size: 16 residues. Germline lookup yields CDR1 MNHNY and CDR2 SVGAGI (reference sequence).

This clone appeared a few times. J is TRBJ1-5 and V is TRBV25-1; TRBD1 agrees at 8 bases. In germline, CDR1 is MGHDK, CDR2 SYGVNS. The CDR3 consists of 18 residues. J was trimmed by 0 bases and V by 4 bases; bases with no gene match: 11. The CDR3 protein is CASSAHRDRSYSNQPQHF. As DNA, the CDR3 is TGTGCCAGCAGTGCCCACCGGGACAGGTCCTATAGCAATCAGCCCCAGCATTTT.

The chain couples TRBV15 to TRBJ2-3, with 13 nucleotides matching TRBD2. Trimming removed 1 base from V and 6 bases from J; junction bases left unmatched: 16. The CDR3 loop spans 20 amino acids. CDR1 is LNHNV, CDR2 YYDKDF, per germline (reference sequence). The CDR3 region is CATSRAMTDRTSGGSDTQYF. CDR3 in DNA: TGTGCCACCAGCAGAGCGATGACGGACCGGACTAGCGGGGGCTCGGATACGCAGTATTTT.

This clone appeared a few times. The J gene is TRBJ2-1, the V gene TRBV29-1; 8 bases match TRBD1. J lost 4 bases, V lost 7 bases, and 3 bases had no gene match. Germline-derived CDR1 and CDR2 are SQVTM and ANQGSEA. This CDR3 has 12 amino acids. In nucleotides, the CDR3 is TGCAGCGCCCGGACAGGGTACAATGAGCAGTTCTTC. It translates to CSARTGYNEQFF.

The chain uses TRBV5-1 and TRBJ1-2; 10 nucleotides match TRBD1. This CDR3 is built from 13 residues. The V gene's germline CDR1 is SGHRS and CDR2 YFSETQ. Trimming cost V 4 bases and J 3 bases; bases outside gene matches: 0. The CDR3 spells CASSGTGDYGYTF. Written as DNA, the CDR3 is TGCGCCAGCAGCGGGACAGGGGACTATGGCTACACCTTC.